This is a list of T cell receptor beta chains from one sample in a study of blood T cell repertoires in COVID-19. Here immunoSEQ multiplex PCR was the method, and the copy in TCRdb shows in-frame clones only, minus some. The repertoire includes 100,000 or so clones, roughly 87% of them detected once, and approximately 2% sits in the top ten. Sequenced material: peripheral blood. The receptors come from a man between 45 and 60 years old with active COVID-19. Both conserved end residues are part of each CDR3. The D gene is left open where the match is weak. Not every row has a clone size; where given, it reads once, few, many or a size class.

TRBJ1-1 | . | . | 12 | TRBV27 | TGTGCCAGCAGAGGGGGGAACACTGAAGCTTTCTTT | CASRGGNTEAFF
TRBJ2-7 | . | . | 14 | TRBV19 | TGTGCCAGTAGCCCAGTCGGGGACTCCTACGAGCAGTACTTC | CASSPVGDSYEQYF
TRBJ1-1 | . | . | 15 | TRBV12-5 | TGTGCTAGTCGGCCCAGTTGGAGGGTTCGGACTGAAGCTTTCTTT | CASRPSWRVRTEAFF
TRBJ1-6 | . | . | 15 | TRBV20-1 | TGCAGTGCTAGTCCGGGCGGGGCCTATAATTCACCCCTCCACTTT | CSASPGGAYNSPLHF
TRBJ2-7 | . | TRBD2 | 13 | TRBV6-1 | TGTGCCAGCAGTGAACAGGCTAGCGGCGAGCAGTACTTC | CASSEQASGEQYF
TRBJ1-5 | . | . | 12 | TRBV6-6 | TGTGCCAGCAGTCCAGACGAGGAGCCCCAGCATTTT | CASSPDEEPQHF
TRBJ2-1 | . | TRBD1 | 15 | TRBV5-5 | TGTGCCAGCAGCTTGGCGACAGGGGCGGTAATAGGGCAGTTCTTC | CASSLATGAVIGQFF
TRBJ1-1 | few | TRBD1 | 13 | TRBV30 | TGTGCCTGGACGGGACAGGGATACACTGAAGCTTTCTTT | CAWTGQGYTEAFF
TRBJ2-7 | . | TRBD1 | 13 | TRBV6-1 | TGTGCCAGCAGTGAACTTATTGGGACAGGGTGGAACTTC | CASSELIGTGWNF
TRBJ1-2 | . | TRBD1 | 14 | TRBV19 | TGTGCCAGTGTCGGGAGGGGGCGAGACTATGGCTACACCTTC | CASVGRGRDYGYTF